This T cell receptor (beta chain) was captured in a study of blood T cell repertoires in COVID-19. Study-level background: Acute and convalescent COVID-19 specimens originated in the United States, Italy and Spain. PBMCs, B-cell-depleted T cells, or T cells were the source of the cDNA or gDNA that made up the material.

The length of the CDR3 is 18 residues. The ends lost 3 bases at V and 3 bases at J; junction bases unmatched: 14. The germline V gene encodes CDR1 SGDLS and CDR2 YYNGEE. Assay used: immunoSEQ multiplex PCR; TCRdb lists only in-frame clones, some missing. The sample holds roughly 240,000 clones, approximately 85% seen once. This clone was observed a few times. Individuals aged about 18 to 89 years were recruited from about two dozen US areas. Specimen: PBMCs or T cells enriched from blood (not recorded which). The chain carries TRBV9 and TRBJ1-2, with 10 nucleotides matching TRBD1. The receptor comes from a woman between 45 and 65 years old with acute COVID-19. Here the CDR3 DNA reads TGTGCCAGCAGCGAGACGGGACAGGGGATCTTTGGGTACTATGGCTACACCTTC. Encoded protein: CASSETGQGIFGYYGYTF.